Below, 12 T cell receptor beta chains from the same sample are listed, as sequenced in a study of cytomegalovirus exposure and HLA in healthy donors. The PCR ran on 60 Vbeta and 13 Jbeta primers. Clones were read by immunoSEQ multiplex PCR, and TCRdb kept only the in-frame ones, dropping some. The sample consists of 140,000 or so clones, around 84% of them appearing once. Source material: PBMCs. These receptors all stem from a boy aged 2 to 9 in good health and CMV-seronegative.

The chain carries TRBV5-1 and TRBJ1-2; no clear D gene. Germline V gene sequence: CDR1 SGHRS, CDR2 YFSETQ. The CDR3 sequence is 14 residues long. The germline V and J ends were trimmed by 0 bases and 3 bases, with 9 bases remaining between them. CDR3 nucleotides: TGCGCCAGCAGCTTGGCCGCGGATGACTATGGCTACACCTTC. This codes for CASSLAADDYGYTF.

J is TRBJ1-5 and V is TRBV6-1; weak D call: TRBD1 (6 bases). The CDR3 consists of 22 residues. V gave up 5 bases and J gave up 0 bases, with 32 bases separating them. Germline lookup yields CDR1 MNHNS and CDR2 SASEGT. The CDR3 protein is CASSQEELAWGRGDYSNQPQHF. The CDR3 DNA follows: TGTGCCAGCAGTCAAGAAGAATTGGCATGGGGGCGCGGCGATTATAGCAATCAGCCCCAGCATTTT.

In its sample, this clone was seen once. The gene calls are TRBV18 and TRBJ1-2, with D maybe TRBD1 (5 bases). From germline, CDR1 is KGHSH and CDR2 LQKENI. V was shortened by 2 bases and J by 4 bases, with 20 bases between the two germline ends. The CDR3 loop spans 17 amino acids. CDR3 amino acids: CASSPVRQGRTPYGYTF. In nucleotides, the CDR3 is TGTGCCAGCTCACCAGTCCGGCAGGGCCGTACCCCCTATGGCTACACCTTC.

This clone has just a few counts. The V call is TRBV5-1, the J call TRBJ2-7; 8 bases agree with TRBD1. This CDR3 region has 15 residues. The junction had 5 bases not matched to a gene; V was cut back by 0 bases and J by 3 bases. In germline, CDR1 is SGHRS, CDR2 YFSETQ. CDR3 coding DNA: TGCGCCAGCAGCTTGGGGACAGGGCACATCTACGAGCAGTACTTC. Encoded protein: CASSLGTGHIYEQYF.

The V and J genes are TRBV27 and TRBJ1-3; no reliable D call. CDR1 and CDR2 from the germline V gene are MNHEY and SMNVEV (reference sequence). The CDR3 spans 14 residues. The V end lost 4 bases, the J end lost 2 bases, and 9 bases lay between the germline ends. The CDR3 coding sequence is TGTGCCAGCAGTTCTCTCCTAGCTGGAAACACCATATATTTT. Protein sequence: CASSSLLAGNTIYF.

This sequence joins TRBV5-8 and TRBJ1-5; 7 nucleotides align to TRBD1. The CDR3 is made up of 17 amino acids. The V gene's germline CDR1 is SGHTS and CDR2 YDEGEE. V was pared by 4 bases and J by 4 bases, with 14 bases of the junction left unmatched. CDR3 sequence: CASSQDRILRPNQPQHF. CDR3 nucleotides: TGTGCCAGCAGCCAGGACAGGATCCTTCGTCCGAATCAGCCCCAGCATTTT.

CDR3 DNA: TGTGCCAGCAGTTACGGCGGGGAGGTGTACGAGCAGTACTTC. It yields the protein CASSYGGEVYEQYF. V is TRBV6-5 and J is TRBJ2-5, with D perhaps matching TRBD2 (6 bases). The J call could be wrong; TRBJ2-7 is a better fit for the DNA end. Germline V lookup: CDR1 MNHEY, CDR2 SVGAGI. The CDR3 loop spans 14 amino acids.

The chain carries TRBV9 and TRBJ2-1, with D possibly matching TRBD2 (6 bases). V gave up 3 bases and J gave up 7 bases, with 20 bases separating them. CDR3 length equals 16 residues. CDR1 is SGDLS, CDR2 YYNGEE, per germline. The CDR3 bases are TGTGCCAGCAGCGGACCCTGGTCGGGAGATTCGAATGAGCAGTTCTTC. Residues: CASSGPWSGDSNEQFF.

The chain has TRBV30 and TRBJ1-3; D possibly corresponds to TRBD1 (5 bases). The germline CDR1 and CDR2 sequences are GTSNPN and SVGIG (reference sequence). The V gene lost 4 bases and the J gene lost 0 bases, with 16 bases spanning the gap. This CDR3 region has 16 residues. The CDR3: CAWTPARDYSGNTIYF. CDR3 coding DNA: TGTGCCTGGACCCCTGCCAGGGATTACTCTGGAAACACCATATATTTT.

On this clone itself: The same CDR3 also results from other DNA sequences found in this sample. This sequence joins TRBV6-1 and TRBJ2-7; the D gene is possibly TRBD1 (5 bases). V lost 6 bases, J lost 2 bases, and 11 bases lay in between. The CDR3 is made up of 13 amino acids. The V gene's germline CDR1 is MNHNS and CDR2 SASEGT. The DNA of the CDR3 is TGTGCCAGCAGCCAGGGTCAGACCTACGAGCAGTACTTC. This sequence encodes CASSQGQTYEQYF.

The rearrangement joins TRBV2 to TRBJ2-6; 10 positions agree with TRBD1. The CDR3 length is 19 residues. Trimming took 3 bases from V and 4 from J; bases not matched to a gene: 12. The germline V gene has CDR1 SNHLY and CDR2 FYNNEI. CDR3 residues: CASSDDAGDRGSGANVLTF. For the CDR3, the DNA is TGTGCCAGCAGTGACGACGCGGGGGACAGGGGTTCAGGGGCCAACGTCCTGACTTTC.

The chain combines TRBV6-6 with TRBJ2-7; 8 bases map to TRBD2. The length of the CDR3 is 14 residues. Losses at the gene ends were 5 bases for V and 6 bases for J; bases not matched to a gene: 9. CDR1 MNHNY and CDR2 SVGAGI come from the germline V gene (reference sequence). CDR3 DNA sequence: TGTGCCAGCAGTCCAGCCCAGCGGGAGTCCGAGCAGTACTTC. The encoded protein is CASSPAQRESEQYF.